These 25 T cell receptor beta chains share one sample of origin, sequenced in a study of cytomegalovirus exposure and HLA in healthy donors. The PCR used 60 Vbeta and 13 Jbeta primers. Generated by immunoSEQ multiplex PCR, the TCRdb table keeps only in-frame clones and is missing some. Of 90,000 to 100,000 clones in the sample, roughly three quarters were seen once. Sequencing input: PBMCs. The receptor set was obtained from a man aged 40-49 years in good health and CMV-seronegative.

The chain links TRBV5-1 to TRBJ2-7; TRBD1 aligns across 10 bases. Germline V gives CDR1 SGHRS, CDR2 YFSETQ. This CDR3 has 14 residues. The junction had 3 bases not matched to a gene; V was cut back by 4 bases and J by 2 bases. Written as DNA, the CDR3 is TGCGCCAGCAGCAGCGGGACAGGGGCCTACGAGCAGTACTTC. Protein sequence: CASSSGTGAYEQYF. Drawing the rest from reference TRBV5-1 and TRBJ2-7, the complete variable domain is KAGVTQTPRYLIKTRGQQVTLSCSPISGHRSVSWYQQTPGQGLQFLFEYFSETQRNKGNFPGRFSGRQFSNSRSEMNVSTLELGDSALYLCASSSGTGAYEQYFGPGTRLTVT.

A note on this clone: The sample carries other DNA sequences with the same CDR3. The chain combines TRBV28 with TRBJ2-7, with D perhaps TRBD2 (5 bases). V gave up 6 bases and J gave up 1 base, with 25 bases separating them. Germline lookup yields CDR1 MDHEN and CDR2 SYDVKM. The CDR3 loop spans 18 amino acids. This CDR3 reads CASRHFPLVGVRSYEQYF. In DNA form, the CDR3 reads TGTGCCAGCAGACACTTCCCCCTGGTGGGAGTGAGGTCCTACGAGCAGTACTTC.

This clone was observed a few times. V is TRBV27 and J is TRBJ2-2, with TRBD2 matching 7 bases. V trimming: 5 bases; J trimming: 0 bases; junction bases outside the gene matches: 6. Germline lookup yields CDR1 MNHEY and CDR2 SMNVEV (reference sequence). This CDR3 is 16 amino acids long. CDR3 region: CASSAGTTTNTGELFF. The CDR3 nucleotides read TGTGCCAGCAGTGCCGGGACTACCACGAACACCGGGGAGCTGTTTTTT.

The V and J genes are TRBV5-1 and TRBJ1-2, with D perhaps matching TRBD1 (6 bases). Per germline, CDR1 SGHRS and CDR2 YFSETQ. V was trimmed by 2 bases and J by 2 bases, leaving 7 bases between them. This CDR3 spans 13 amino acids. CDR3 in DNA: TGCGCCAGCAGCTTACAGGGAAACTATGGCTACACCTTC. This encodes CASSLQGNYGYTF.

The chain carries TRBV28 and TRBJ2-7; 11 bases map to TRBD1. CDR1 and CDR2 from the germline V gene are MDHEN and SYDVKM. This CDR3 region has 17 residues. The junction had 5 bases not matched to a gene; V was cut back by 1 base and J by 0 bases. CDR3 sequence reads: CASSLSLGQGASYEQYF. CDR3 bases: TGTGCCAGCAGTTTATCCCTTGGACAGGGGGCCTCCTACGAGCAGTACTTC.

V gene TRBV21-1 combines with J gene TRBJ2-6; TRBD2, the table's D call, was not compared with the DNA. TRBV21-1 is reported as a pseudogene. The CDR3 is made up of 18 amino acids. CDR3 region: CASSSWSGDLTGANVLTF. The CDR3, as DNA: TGTGCCAGCAGCAGCTGGAGCGGGGATCTAACTGGGGCCAACGTCCTGACTTTC.

V usage is TRBV7-7 and J usage is TRBJ2-5; 7 positions agree with TRBD1. The CDR3 runs 16 residues. V lost 5 bases to trimming and J lost 2 bases; unmatched junction nucleotides: 11. Germline CDR1 SSHAT, CDR2 FNYEAQ (reference sequence). CDR3 in amino acids: CASSRGPQGIQETQYF. CDR3 DNA sequence: TGTGCCAGCAGCCGCGGGCCACAGGGGATACAAGAGACCCAGTACTTC.

The chain joins TRBV6-4 to TRBJ2-5; tentatively, D is TRBD2 (7 bases). This CDR3 region has 15 residues. Trimming cost V 3 bases and J 9 bases, with 20 bases left between them. Germline CDR1 reads MRHNA; CDR2 reads SNTAGT. CDR3 residues: CASSEAPGAGVAQYF. CDR3 coding DNA: TGTGCCAGCAGTGAAGCCCCAGGGGCGGGGGTGGCCCAGTACTTC.

This clone turned up a few times. Additional DNA sequences in this sample encode the identical CDR3. The chain employs TRBV6-6 and TRBJ2-1; no reliable D call. The CDR3 totals 16 residues. The V end lost 5 bases, the J end lost 0 bases, and 14 bases lay between the germline ends. From germline, CDR1 is MNHNY and CDR2 SVGAGI (reference sequence). The CDR3 loop reads CASSTRTSSSYNEQFF. The CDR3 region has the DNA TGTGCCAGCAGTACCCGTACGAGTAGCTCCTACAATGAGCAGTTCTTC.

V and J are TRBV4-1 and TRBJ1-6; 7 bases are a match to TRBD1. The CDR3 loop spans 17 amino acids. V lost 1 base to trimming and J lost 0 bases; unmatched junction nucleotides: 3. Germline V lookup: CDR1 MGHRA, CDR2 YSYEKL. The CDR3 sequence: CASSQVDRDSYNSPLHF. The CDR3 DNA sequence: TGCGCCAGCAGCCAAGTTGACAGGGACTCCTATAATTCACCCCTCCACTTT.

This clone has a single count. The rearrangement joins TRBV9 to TRBJ2-3; no firm D call. The CDR3 is 15 residues long. Germline V gives CDR1 SGDLS, CDR2 YYNGEE. V lost 3 bases and J 0 bases, leaving 11 bases between the germline ends. For the CDR3, the DNA is TGTGCCAGCAGCGCCCAGGATACCAGCACAGATACGCAGTATTTT. Its translation is CASSAQDTSTDTQYF. Full variable domain (remainder filled in from reference TRBV9 and TRBJ2-3): DSGVTQTPKHLITATGQRVTLRCSPRSGDLSVYWYQQSLDQGLQFLIQYYNGEERAKGNILERFSAQQFPDLHSELNLSSLELGDSALYFCASSAQDTSTDTQYFGPGTRLTVL.

The chain links TRBV2 to TRBJ1-6; D is ambiguous. The length of the CDR3 is 14 residues. V gave up 6 bases and J gave up 8 bases, with 14 bases separating them. Germline values: CDR1 SNHLY, CDR2 FYNNEI. CDR3 sequence: CASSRDSWDSPLHF. The CDR3 DNA follows: TGTGCCAGCAGCCGGGATTCCTGGGATTCACCCCTCCACTTT.

The chain uses TRBV6-1 and TRBJ1-4; 8 positions agree with TRBD1. The length of the CDR3 is 19 residues. Trimming took 1 base from V and 8 from J; bases not matched to a gene: 18. CDR1 and CDR2 (germline): MNHNS, SASEGT. The DNA of the CDR3 is TGTGCCAGCAGTGAAGTCACAGGGGGGTTAAATTTGGTGAAGGAAAAACTGTTTTTT. Its protein product is CASSEVTGGLNLVKEKLFF.

The rearrangement joins TRBV27 to TRBJ2-7; 7 bases line up with TRBD1. CDR3 size: 15 residues. V was clipped by 6 bases and J by 0 bases; unmatched bases: 8. Per the germline V gene, CDR1 is MNHEY and CDR2 is SMNVEV (reference sequence). This chain's CDR3 is CASSPDRASSYEQYF. The CDR3 coding sequence is TGTGCCAGCAGCCCTGACAGGGCCAGCTCCTACGAGCAGTACTTC.

The chain couples TRBV4-2 to TRBJ1-1; 7 nucleotides agree with TRBD1. Germline trimming cut 1 base from V and 4 bases from J; bases unmatched to any gene: 12. Germline V gene data show CDR1 as LGHNA and CDR2 as YNFKEQ. The CDR3 is 17 residues long. As DNA, the CDR3 is TGTGCCAGCAGCCAAGTGCCCCGACAGGGTCGGGGCACTGAAGCTTTCTTT. This gives the protein CASSQVPRQGRGTEAFF.

The chain employs TRBV27 and TRBJ1-2, with D hard to call. Germline V CDR1 and CDR2: MNHEY, SMNVEV (reference sequence). The CDR3 is 12 residues long. V was pared by 4 bases and J by 8 bases, with 11 bases between. The DNA for the CDR3 is TGTGCCAGCAGTTCGACCGGCGGCGGCTACACCTTC. Translating gives CASSSTGGGYTF.

The chain is built from TRBV6-5 and TRBJ2-7; a possible D gene is TRBD2 (6 bases). Germline CDR1 is MNHEY and CDR2 is SVGAGI. With 0 bases removed from V and 5 bases from J, the gap between germline ends came to 11 bases. CDR3 length equals 14 residues. The CDR3 DNA follows: TGTGCCAGCAGTTACTCGCCAGGAGGGAACGAGCAGTACTTC. This sequence encodes CASSYSPGGNEQYF.

The CDR3 region has the DNA TGCGCCAGCAGCTCGGCAGATACGCAGTATTTT. Translation gives CASSSADTQYF. The chain employs TRBV5-1 and TRBJ2-3; D remains unclear. The CDR3 extends over 11 amino acids. Germline V lookup: CDR1 SGHRS, CDR2 YFSETQ. The V end was cut by 3 bases, the J end by 4 bases, with 3 bases between.

The chain employs TRBV9 and TRBJ1-4, with 9 bases aligning to TRBD1. The trim removed 0 bases at V and 3 bases at J, leaving 12 bases unmatched. Looked up from germline, CDR1 is SGDLS and CDR2 is YYNGEE. This CDR3 is built from 19 residues. The CDR3 DNA follows: TGTGCCAGCAGCGTAGGGGACAGGGTTATTGATGACGCTAATGAAAAACTGTTTTTT. Translating it yields CASSVGDRVIDDANEKLFF.

The chain joins TRBV13 to TRBJ1-2, with 10 bases lining up with TRBD1. The J segment lost 4 bases and the V segment lost 5 bases, leaving 7 bases of the junction unmatched. The V gene's germline CDR1 is PRHDT and CDR2 FYEKMQ (reference sequence). The CDR3 has 15 residues. DNA for the CDR3: TGTGCCAGCAGCAGGGGACAGGGGACCGGCTATGGCTACACCTTC. This sequence encodes CASSRGQGTGYGYTF.

The V and J genes are TRBV6-5 and TRBJ2-5, with TRBD1 matching 7 bases. This CDR3 is 14 amino acids long. Germline V gene lookup returns CDR1 MNHEY and CDR2 SVGAGI. V lost 2 bases to trimming and J lost 2 bases; unmatched junction nucleotides: 2. The CDR3 DNA reads as TGTGCCAGCAGTTACAGGACAGGTCAAGAGACCCAGTACTTC. Translating it yields CASSYRTGQETQYF.

The chain is built from TRBV28 and TRBJ1-1; D may be TRBD1 (6 bases). V was trimmed by 8 bases and J by 0 bases, leaving 22 bases between them. The CDR3 length is 17 residues. CDR1 MDHEN and CDR2 SYDVKM come from the germline V gene. The CDR3 DNA sequence: TGTGCCAGCCCACCCCAGATGGGGGCGGCTATGAACACTGAAGCTTTCTTT. Its protein product is CASPPQMGAAMNTEAFF.

CDR3 in DNA: TGTGCCAGCAGCCCGGACAGAAATTATAATTCACCCCTCCACTTT. Its protein product is CASSPDRNYNSPLHF. The rearrangement uses TRBV6-5 and TRBJ1-6; tentatively, D is TRBD1 (6 bases). V dropped 6 bases and J dropped 4 bases, with 13 bases sitting between them. This CDR3 contains 15 residues. Germline CDR1 is MNHEY and CDR2 is SVGAGI.

The chain carries TRBV7-2 and TRBJ2-5; 10 bases agree with TRBD1. This CDR3 comprises 15 residues. V was clipped by 5 bases and J by 5 bases; unmatched bases: 8. The V gene's germline CDR1 is SGHTA and CDR2 FQGNSA. The CDR3 sequence is CASSTRTGGAETQYF. DNA for the CDR3: TGTGCCAGCAGCACCAGGACAGGGGGGGCGGAGACCCAGTACTTC.

In nucleotides, the CDR3 is TGTGCCAGCAGCGCTTTAAGGGGATACTACGAGCAGTACTTC. It codes for CASSALRGYYEQYF. The chain employs TRBV6-5 and TRBJ2-7, with D maybe TRBD1 (5 bases). Germline values: CDR1 MNHEY, CDR2 SVGAGI. The CDR3 has 14 amino acids. Trimming took 6 bases from V and 3 from J, leaving 15 bases between them.